This T cell receptor (beta chain) was documented in a study of CXCR3-negative and CXCR3-positive naive CD8 T cells. Study summary: For each library, about 1.5 +/- 0.3 million TRB reads were obtained, about 135 million in total.

Study-level points and caveats: CXCR3-negative naive cells had less hydrophobic TRB CDR3s than did CXCR3-positive naive cells.

The libraries of TRB cDNA were constructed through 5' RACE using UMI labels. TCRdb reprocessed the 5' RACE reads, keeping one entry per CDR3 protein, no DNA. The sample has some 120,000 distinct CDR3 sequences. CD8+ T cell subsets were each sorted in triplicate, about 290,000 cells apiece. CD45RO-CCR7+CD27+CD95- defined naive CD8+ T cells. About this clonotype: Antigen unknown.

What was sequenced was naive CXCR3+ CD8+ T cells from blood. Subset here: CD45RO-CCR7+CD27+CD95- naive CD8+ T cells expressing CXCR3 (TNR3+). The TCR comes from a human donor in good health. Some clones in this sample may be carry-over from other donors' samples.

CDR3 protein: CASSLDTNSPLHF. V usage is TRBV7-6 and J usage is TRBJ1-6. The length of the CDR3 is 13 residues. Germline loops: CDR1 SGHVS, CDR2 FNYEAQ. Full variable domain (rest looked up from reference TRBV7-6 and TRBJ1-6): GAGVSQSPRYKVTKRGQDVALRCDPISGHVSLYWYRQALGQGPEFLTYFNYEAQQDKSGLPNDRFSAERPEGSISTLTIQRTEQRDSAMYRCASSLDTNSPLHFGNGTRLTVT.